A single sample gave rise to the 20 T cell receptor beta chains below, sequenced in a study of blood T cell repertoires in COVID-19. The assay was immunoSEQ multiplex PCR, and TCRdb's table has in-frame clones only and misses some. This table holds under 200,000 clones, about four fifths found once. Sequenced material: peripheral blood. These receptors were obtained from an older man with active or convalescent COVID-19.

The chain recombines TRBV9 with TRBJ1-1, with TRBD1 as a possible D gene (6 bases). Germline V gene sequence: CDR1 SGDLS, CDR2 YYNGEE. This CDR3 has 13 amino acids. The ends were cut back, 4 bases at V and 8 bases at J, with 15 bases in the middle. DNA of the CDR3: TGTGCCAGCAGCCCCCGGACAGTGGCCGAAGCTTTCTTT. It is translated as CASSPRTVAEAFF. Full variable domain (outside the CDR3, taken from reference TRBV9 and TRBJ1-1): DSGVTQTPKHLITATGQRVTLRCSPRSGDLSVYWYQQSLDQGLQFLIQYYNGEERAKGNILERFSAQQFPDLHSELNLSSLELGDSALYFCASSPRTVAEAFFGQGTRLTVV.

This clone was detected ten times or more. The chain combines TRBV30 with TRBJ2-3; TRBD2 matches 7 bases. There are 15 residues in the CDR3. Germline CDR1 GTSNPN, CDR2 SVGIG (reference sequence). V dropped 0 bases and J dropped 5; count of bases not matched to a gene: 8. The CDR3, as DNA: TGTGCCTGGAGTGTAAAAGCGGGACGAGGAGATACGCAGTATTTT. The encoded protein is CAWSVKAGRGDTQYF.

The genes are TRBV9 and TRBJ2-5; TRBD2 matches at 8 bases. This CDR3 contains 17 residues. V lost 0 bases to trimming and J lost 4 bases; unmatched junction nucleotides: 11. The germline CDR1 and CDR2 sequences are SGDLS and YYNGEE. The CDR3 reads CASSVGSGVTMGETQYF. In DNA, the CDR3 is TGTGCCAGCAGCGTAGGTAGCGGGGTAACCATGGGAGAGACCCAGTACTTC.

This clone was picked up one time. This rearrangement joins TRBV11-2 to TRBJ2-3; D is uncertain. Trimming took 4 bases from V and 4 from J, leaving 3 bases between them. Germline-derived CDR1 and CDR2 are SGHAT and FQNNGV. The CDR3 runs to 11 residues. CDR3 protein: CASSSSDTQYF. In DNA, the CDR3 is TGTGCCAGCAGCTCTTCAGATACGCAGTATTTT.

The chain uses TRBV7-2 and TRBJ1-5; the D gene is possibly TRBD1 (6 bases). CDR1 SGHTA and CDR2 FQGNSA come from the germline V gene. Trimming took off 5 bases at V and 0 bases at J, with 11 bases between the two ends. The CDR3 spans 15 residues. The CDR3 DNA reads as TGTGCCAGCAGCCCGACAGGATATAGCAATCAGCCCCAGCATTTT. Protein sequence: CASSPTGYSNQPQHF.

The V gene is TRBV10-3, the J gene TRBJ2-1; TRBD2 aligns across 9 bases. This CDR3 spans 13 amino acids. J lost 8 bases, V lost 11 bases, and 10 bases had no gene match. The germline gives CDR1 ENHRY, CDR2 SYGVKD. The CDR3 protein is CASRGGRGDEQFF. The CDR3 DNA reads as TGTGCCTCCCGGGGCGGGAGGGGTGATGAGCAGTTCTTC.

This chain connects TRBV9 to TRBJ1-4; 7 bases map to TRBD1. CDR1 SGDLS and CDR2 YYNGEE come from the germline V gene. V was pared by 3 bases and J by 0 bases, with 8 bases of the junction left unmatched. The CDR3 extends over 17 amino acids. The CDR3 nucleotides read TGTGCCAGCAGCGCGGGACAGACCCCTGCAACTAATGAAAAACTGTTTTTT. It specifies CASSAGQTPATNEKLFF. Looking up the rest from reference TRBV9 and TRBJ1-4 gives the full variable domain: DSGVTQTPKHLITATGQRVTLRCSPRSGDLSVYWYQQSLDQGLQFLIQYYNGEERAKGNILERFSAQQFPDLHSELNLSSLELGDSALYFCASSAGQTPATNEKLFFGSGTQLSVL.

This chain links TRBV28 with TRBJ2-3; 8 bases agree with TRBD2. With V trimmed by 5 bases and J by 5 bases, 12 bases remained unmatched. CDR3 length: 16 amino acids. CDR1 and CDR2 (germline): MDHEN, SYDVKM. The CDR3 DNA reads as TGTGCCAGCAGTATCCTATTAGCGGGAAGGGGAGATACGCAGTATTTT. It yields the protein CASSILLAGRGDTQYF.

V is TRBV5-4 and J is TRBJ1-1; 7 bases are shared with TRBD1. In germline, CDR1 is SGHNT, CDR2 YYREEE (reference sequence). CDR3 length: 14 residues. Germline trimming cut 4 bases from V and 3 bases from J; bases unmatched to any gene: 6. CDR3 region: CASSRDSRYTEAFF. CDR3 sequence (DNA): TGTGCCAGCAGCCGGGACAGCCGTTACACTGAAGCTTTCTTT.

V and J are TRBV6-2 or TRBV6-3 and TRBJ2-2, with 7 nucleotides matching TRBD2. The CDR3 contains 15 residues. The V and J ends lost 0 bases and 4 bases, in that order; junction bases with no gene match: 2. Germline-derived CDR1 and CDR2 are MNHEY and SVGEGT. The CDR3 here is CASSYSRLATGELFF. The CDR3 DNA reads TGTGCCAGCAGTTACTCGAGACTAGCCACCGGGGAGCTGTTTTTT.

The chain links TRBV18 to TRBJ1-2; perhaps TRBD1 as D (5 bases). This CDR3 has 14 amino acids. Germline V gives CDR1 KGHSH, CDR2 LQKENI. The V end lost 1 base, the J end lost 4 bases, and 10 bases lay between the germline ends. The CDR3 loop reads CASSPQGYGYGYTF. CDR3 in DNA: TGTGCCAGCTCACCACAGGGGTACGGCTATGGCTACACCTTC.

The V and J genes are TRBV10-3 and TRBJ2-4; TRBD2 aligns across 12 bases. The CDR3 is 15 amino acids. Unmatched junction bases numbered 8, after V lost 10 bases and J lost 4 bases. From germline, CDR1 is ENHRY and CDR2 SYGVKD. Here the CDR3 reads CATAPGLAGKNIQYF. The CDR3 coding sequence is TGTGCCACCGCCCCGGGACTAGCGGGTAAAAACATTCAGTACTTC.

This clone has a count of ten or more. V and J are TRBV5-4 and TRBJ1-1, with a tentative D call TRBD1 (5 bases). Germline V CDR1 and CDR2: SGHNT, YYREEE (reference sequence). Trimming pared 1 base from V and 4 bases from J, leaving 14 bases between. CDR3 size: 15 residues. CDR3 sequence (DNA): TGTGCCAGCAGCTTGTATTCTCAGGGTACCACTGAAGCTTTCTTT. This translates into CASSLYSQGTTEAFF.

The V gene is TRBV7-9, the J gene TRBJ2-1; 8 nucleotides match TRBD1. This CDR3 is built from 13 residues. J was trimmed by 10 bases and V by 5 bases; bases with no gene match: 7. The germline V gene encodes CDR1 SEHNR and CDR2 FQNEAQ (reference sequence). As DNA, the CDR3 is TGTGCCAGCAGCGTCCAGGGGGCAGGCGAGCAGTTCTTC. As protein: CASSVQGAGEQFF.

This chain joins TRBV28 and TRBJ2-1; 11 nucleotides match TRBD2. CDR3 length: 18 residues. V lost 5 bases to trimming and J lost 3 bases; unmatched junction nucleotides: 12. Looked up from germline, CDR1 is MDHEN and CDR2 is SYDVKM. The CDR3 loop reads CASSRTTPTSGIYNEQFF. CDR3 nucleotides: TGTGCCAGCAGTCGCACCACACCGACTAGCGGGATCTACAATGAGCAGTTCTTC.

The table lists this clone with a few counts. The chain uses TRBV5-1 and TRBJ1-6, with TRBD1 matching over 7 bases. The germline V gene has CDR1 SGHRS and CDR2 YFSETQ. The CDR3 has 15 residues. Trimming at V came to 4 bases and at J to 10 bases, leaving 11 bases not matched to a gene. For the CDR3, the DNA is TGCGCCAGCAGCCTGGCCTATAAGGGACAGTCACCCCTCCACTTT. Translation: CASSLAYKGQSPLHF.

The V and J genes are TRBV5-1 and TRBJ1-4; possibly TRBD1 for D (6 bases). Germline lookup yields CDR1 SGHRS and CDR2 YFSETQ. CDR3 length equals 15 residues. Trimming removed 4 bases from V and 7 bases from J, with 17 bases in between. The CDR3: CASSMPRDNSEKLFF. CDR3 nucleotide sequence: TGCGCCAGCAGCATGCCCCGGGACAACAGTGAAAAACTGTTTTTT. Full variable domain (missing parts from reference TRBV5-1 and TRBJ1-4): KAGVTQTPRYLIKTRGQQVTLSCSPISGHRSVSWYQQTPGQGLQFLFEYFSETQRNKGNFPGRFSGRQFSNSRSEMNVSTLELGDSALYLCASSMPRDNSEKLFFGSGTQLSVL.

The rearrangement links TRBV20-1 to TRBJ2-1; possibly TRBD1 for D (6 bases). CDR1 is DFQATT, CDR2 SNEGSKA, per germline (reference sequence). Trimming cost V 4 bases and J 4 bases, with 11 bases left between them. CDR3 length: 13 amino acids. CDR3 sequence (DNA): TGCAGTGCTACTGAACAGGGTTACAATGAGCAGTTCTTC. Translated, it gives CSATEQGYNEQFF.

This chain connects TRBV6-5 to TRBJ2-1, with 7 bases identical to TRBD2. V trimming: 6 bases; J trimming: 8 bases; junction bases outside the gene matches: 13. The CDR3 is made up of 15 amino acids. Germline lookup yields CDR1 MNHEY and CDR2 SVGAGI. CDR3 sequence (DNA): TGTGCCAGCAGGGCGCTCGGACTAGTATTCGATGAGCAGTTCTTC. Its protein is CASRALGLVFDEQFF.

CDR3 region: CASSTPGQGSYEQYF. DNA for the CDR3: TGTGCCAGCAGCACCCCGGGACAGGGCTCCTACGAGCAGTACTTC. The chain employs TRBV21-1 and TRBJ2-7; the tabulated D call, TRBD1, remains unverified against the DNA. TRBV21-1 is classified as a pseudogene. This CDR3 comprises 15 residues.